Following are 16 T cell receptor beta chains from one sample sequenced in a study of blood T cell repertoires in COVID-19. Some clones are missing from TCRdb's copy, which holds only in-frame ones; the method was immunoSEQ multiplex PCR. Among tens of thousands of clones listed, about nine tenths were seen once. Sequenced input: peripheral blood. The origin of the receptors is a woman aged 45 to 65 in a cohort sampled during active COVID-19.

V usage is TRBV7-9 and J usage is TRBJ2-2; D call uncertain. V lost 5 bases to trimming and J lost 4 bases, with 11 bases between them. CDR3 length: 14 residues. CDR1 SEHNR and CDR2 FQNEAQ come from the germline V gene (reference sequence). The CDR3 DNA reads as TGTGCCAGCAGCCCAGTCCGTATCACCGGGGAGCTGTTTTTT. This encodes CASSPVRITGELFF.

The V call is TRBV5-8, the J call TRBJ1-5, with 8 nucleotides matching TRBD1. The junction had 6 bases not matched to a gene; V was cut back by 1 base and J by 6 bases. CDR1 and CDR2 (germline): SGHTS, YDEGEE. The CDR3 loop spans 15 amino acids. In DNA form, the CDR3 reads TGTGCCAGCAGCTTGAGCCAGGGGGCGGTTCAGCCCCAGCATTTT. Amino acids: CASSLSQGAVQPQHF.

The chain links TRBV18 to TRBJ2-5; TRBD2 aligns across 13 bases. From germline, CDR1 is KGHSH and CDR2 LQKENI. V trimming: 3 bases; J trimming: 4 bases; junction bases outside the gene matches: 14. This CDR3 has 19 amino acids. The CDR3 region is CASSPPSGTSGITGETQYF. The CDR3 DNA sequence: TGTGCCAGCTCACCTCCGTCGGGGACTAGCGGGATTACGGGAGAGACCCAGTACTTC.

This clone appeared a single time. The CDR3 spells CAWSYLLGENTIYF. CDR3 sequence (DNA): TGTGCCTGGAGTTACCTGCTGGGAGAAAACACCATATATTTT. J is TRBJ1-3 and V is TRBV30; the D is unclear. The V end was cut by 2 bases, the J end by 6 bases, with 14 bases between. Germline CDR1 reads GTSNPN; CDR2 reads SVGIG (reference sequence). The CDR3 has 14 residues.

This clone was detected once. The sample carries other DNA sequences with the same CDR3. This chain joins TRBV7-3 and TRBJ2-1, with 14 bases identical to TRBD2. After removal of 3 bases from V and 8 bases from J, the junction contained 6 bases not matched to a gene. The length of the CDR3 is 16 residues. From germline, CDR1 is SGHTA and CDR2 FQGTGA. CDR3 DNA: TGTGCCAGCAGCTTGGGACTAGCGGGAGTCGGTGATGAGCAGTTCTTC. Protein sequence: CASSLGLAGVGDEQFF.

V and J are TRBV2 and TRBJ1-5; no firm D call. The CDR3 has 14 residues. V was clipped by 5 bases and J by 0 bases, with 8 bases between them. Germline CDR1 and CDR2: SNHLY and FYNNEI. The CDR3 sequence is CASSLWSSNQPQHF. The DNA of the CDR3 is TGTGCCAGCAGTCTGTGGAGTAGCAATCAGCCCCAGCATTTT.

CDR3 coding DNA: TGTGCCAGCAGCGGACTAGCGGAAAGCTCCTACAATGAGCAGTTCTTC. The encoded protein is CASSGLAESSYNEQFF. This chain uses TRBV9 with TRBJ2-1, with 9 bases that match TRBD2. Germline V lookup: CDR1 SGDLS, CDR2 YYNGEE. CDR3 length: 16 residues. Trimming took 3 bases from V and 0 from J; bases not matched to a gene: 4. Full variable domain (remainder filled in from reference TRBV9 and TRBJ2-1): DSGVTQTPKHLITATGQRVTLRCSPRSGDLSVYWYQQSLDQGLQFLIQYYNGEERAKGNILERFSAQQFPDLHSELNLSSLELGDSALYFCASSGLAESSYNEQFFGPGTRLTVL.

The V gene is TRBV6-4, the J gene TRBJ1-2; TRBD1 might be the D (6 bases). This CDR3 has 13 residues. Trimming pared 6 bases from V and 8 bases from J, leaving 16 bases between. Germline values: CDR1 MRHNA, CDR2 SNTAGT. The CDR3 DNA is TGTGCCAGCAGCGACCCTGACAGGTGGGGCTACACCTTC. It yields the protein CASSDPDRWGYTF.

The CDR3 bases are TGTGCCAGCAGTCTCGGGTATAGCAATCAGCCCCAGCATTTT. Protein sequence: CASSLGYSNQPQHF. V and J are TRBV7-9 and TRBJ1-5, with D uncertain. V lost 6 bases, J lost 0 bases, and 9 bases lay in between. The CDR3 is made up of 14 amino acids. Per the germline V gene, CDR1 is SEHNR and CDR2 is FQNEAQ (reference sequence).

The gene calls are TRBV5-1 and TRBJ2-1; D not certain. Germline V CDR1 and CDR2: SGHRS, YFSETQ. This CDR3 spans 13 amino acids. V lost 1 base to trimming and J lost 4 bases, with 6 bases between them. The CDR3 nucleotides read TGCGCCAGCAGCTTGACAGCTTACAATGAGCAGTTCTTC. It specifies CASSLTAYNEQFF.

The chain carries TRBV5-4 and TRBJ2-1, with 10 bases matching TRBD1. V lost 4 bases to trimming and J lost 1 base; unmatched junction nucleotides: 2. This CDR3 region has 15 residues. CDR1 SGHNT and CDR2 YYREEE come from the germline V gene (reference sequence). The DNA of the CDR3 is TGTGCCAGCAGCCCGGGACAGGGGTCCTACAATGAGCAGTTCTTC. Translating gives CASSPGQGSYNEQFF.

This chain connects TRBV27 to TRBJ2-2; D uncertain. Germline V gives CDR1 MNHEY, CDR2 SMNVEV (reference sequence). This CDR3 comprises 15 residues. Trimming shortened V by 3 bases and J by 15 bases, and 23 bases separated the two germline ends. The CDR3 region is CASSFLPPGGQVMFF. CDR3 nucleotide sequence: TGTGCCAGCAGTTTTCTACCCCCCGGTGGGCAGGTGATGTTTTTT.

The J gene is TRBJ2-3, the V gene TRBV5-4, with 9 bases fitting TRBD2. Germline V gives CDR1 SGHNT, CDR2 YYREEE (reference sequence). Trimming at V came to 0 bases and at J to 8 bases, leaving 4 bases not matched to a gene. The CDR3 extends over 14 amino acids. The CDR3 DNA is TGTGCCAGCAGCTTGGCGGGAGCGGGAGGTACGCAGTATTTT. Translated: CASSLAGAGGTQYF.

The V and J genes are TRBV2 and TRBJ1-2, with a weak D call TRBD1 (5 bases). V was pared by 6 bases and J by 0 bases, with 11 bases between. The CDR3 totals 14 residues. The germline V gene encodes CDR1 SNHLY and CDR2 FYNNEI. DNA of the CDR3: TGTGCCAGCAGAGGGGTCTCAGCTAACTATGGCTACACCTTC. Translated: CASRGVSANYGYTF.

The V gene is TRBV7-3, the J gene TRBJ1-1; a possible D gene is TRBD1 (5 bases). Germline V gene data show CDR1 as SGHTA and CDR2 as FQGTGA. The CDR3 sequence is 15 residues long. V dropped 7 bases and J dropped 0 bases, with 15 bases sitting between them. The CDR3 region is CASNRGGPMNTEAFF. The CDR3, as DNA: TGTGCCAGCAATAGGGGAGGGCCCATGAACACTGAAGCTTTCTTT.

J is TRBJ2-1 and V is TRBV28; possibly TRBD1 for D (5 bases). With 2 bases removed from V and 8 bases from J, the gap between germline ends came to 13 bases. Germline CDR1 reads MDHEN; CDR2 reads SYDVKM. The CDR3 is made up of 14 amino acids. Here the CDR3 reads CASSLGQGGDEQFF. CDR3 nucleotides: TGTGCCAGCAGTTTAGGGCAGGGTGGGGATGAGCAGTTCTTC.